The 30 T cell receptor beta chains listed next were all sequenced from one sample in a study of cytomegalovirus exposure and HLA in healthy donors. Amplification used 60 Vbeta primers and 13 Jbeta primers. Clones were read by immunoSEQ multiplex PCR, and TCRdb kept only the in-frame ones, dropping some. The sample comprises around 180,000 clones, over 60% of which are singletons, and about 1.4% rests with the top ten. Specimen: PBMCs. These receptors came from a girl aged 10-17 years in good health and CMV-seronegative.

The chain couples TRBV5-4 to TRBJ2-2, with 9 bases aligning to TRBD2. V lost 4 bases to trimming and J lost 1 base; unmatched junction nucleotides: 8. The CDR3 runs to 17 residues. Germline CDR1 is SGHNT and CDR2 is YYREEE (reference sequence). The CDR3 DNA sequence: TGTGCCAGCAGCCAAAGGAGCGGGGGGTGGAACACCGGGGAGCTGTTTTTT. Translation gives CASSQRSGGWNTGELFF.

This chain connects TRBV27 to TRBJ2-3; 7 bases line up with TRBD2. The V gene's germline CDR1 is MNHEY and CDR2 SMNVEV (reference sequence). V trimming: 0 bases; J trimming: 4 bases; junction bases outside the gene matches: 13. The CDR3 sequence is 18 residues long. The CDR3 sequence is CASSLSGGDRGSADTQYF. In nucleotides, the CDR3 is TGTGCCAGCAGTTTATCGGGAGGGGATCGGGGGTCGGCAGATACGCAGTATTTT.

CDR3 nucleotide sequence: TGTGCCAGCAGTTCACAGGGGGCACTAGGTGAAAAACTGTTTTTT. This gives the protein CASSSQGALGEKLFF. The chain uses TRBV28 and TRBJ1-4, with 9 bases identical to TRBD1. The CDR3 extends over 15 amino acids. Trimming took 4 bases from V and 7 from J; bases not matched to a gene: 7. Germline V CDR1 and CDR2: MDHEN, SYDVKM.

This clone came up a few times. This chain links TRBV27 with TRBJ2-5; possible D gene TRBD2, 6 bases. Germline V gives CDR1 MNHEY, CDR2 SMNVEV (reference sequence). Trimming removed 0 bases from V and 4 bases from J, with 9 bases in between. The CDR3 covers 14 residues. CDR3 region: CASSLSGRTETQYF. CDR3 bases: TGTGCCAGCAGTTTATCGGGGAGGACAGAGACCCAGTACTTC.

About this clone: This CDR3 is also generated by other DNA sequences in the sample. The rearrangement uses TRBV5-1 and TRBJ1-2; TRBD1 matches at 8 bases. The germline gives CDR1 SGHRS, CDR2 YFSETQ. Trimming cost V 2 bases and J 6 bases; bases outside gene matches: 3. The CDR3 runs 13 residues. The CDR3 DNA reads as TGCGCCAGCAGCTTAGGACAGGGAGATGGCTACACCTTC. Translation: CASSLGQGDGYTF.

This clone turned up a few times. V is TRBV5-6 and J is TRBJ1-1; D may be TRBD1 (5 bases). CDR1 and CDR2 (germline): SGHDT, YYEEEE. Between the trimmed V and J ends, which lost 5 bases and 6 bases, there was a span of 8 bases. This CDR3 comprises 11 residues. The CDR3 here is CASRRQSEAFF. In nucleotides, the CDR3 is TGTGCCAGCAGGAGACAGTCTGAAGCTTTCTTT.

The chain links TRBV5-1 to TRBJ2-2; maybe TRBD1 (5 bases). This CDR3 has 16 residues. Germline V lookup: CDR1 SGHRS, CDR2 YFSETQ. V was shortened by 4 bases and J by 5 bases, with 18 bases between the two germline ends. CDR3 DNA: TGCGCCAGCAGCCCTATTAGGACAAAAGGAACCGGGGAGCTGTTTTTT. Protein product: CASSPIRTKGTGELFF. Drawing the rest from reference TRBV5-1 and TRBJ2-2, the complete variable domain is KAGVTQTPRYLIKTRGQQVTLSCSPISGHRSVSWYQQTPGQGLQFLFEYFSETQRNKGNFPGRFSGRQFSNSRSEMNVSTLELGDSALYLCASSPIRTKGTGELFFGEGSRLTVL.

This rearrangement joins TRBV5-1 to TRBJ1-1; D is perhaps TRBD1 (6 bases). Germline V gene lookup returns CDR1 SGHRS and CDR2 YFSETQ. V lost 2 bases and J lost 6, with 14 bases in between. The CDR3 covers 14 residues. The CDR3 DNA reads as TGCGCCAGCAGCTTACAGGGTGGCGCGGCTGAAGCTTTCTTT. It codes for CASSLQGGAAEAFF.

V usage is TRBV10-2 and J usage is TRBJ2-5, with 10 bases that match TRBD1. The CDR3 loop spans 17 amino acids. V lost 4 bases, J lost 4 bases, and 12 bases stayed unmatched. CDR1 WSHSY and CDR2 SAAADI come from the germline V gene. CDR3 sequence reads: CASSGPGGTGDRETQYF. The CDR3 bases are TGCGCCAGCAGTGGCCCCGGGGGGACAGGGGACAGAGAGACCCAGTACTTC.

The chain recombines TRBV7-6 with TRBJ1-1; D is perhaps TRBD1 (5 bases). Germline V gene sequence: CDR1 SGHVS, CDR2 FNYEAQ. V lost 3 bases to trimming and J lost 1 base, with 9 bases between them. This CDR3 has 14 residues. The CDR3 region has the DNA TGTGCCAGCAGCTTGGGACTCACGAACACTGAAGCTTTCTTT. Amino acids: CASSLGLTNTEAFF.

The chain has TRBV6-6 and TRBJ2-7; 8 bases map to TRBD1. With 7 bases clipped from V and 5 bases from J, the junction kept 10 bases outside the gene matches. The CDR3 extends over 14 amino acids. CDR1 MNHNY and CDR2 SVGAGI come from the germline V gene (reference sequence). CDR3 DNA: TGTGCCAGCAAACCTGAGGACAGGGTAGACGAGCAGTACTTC. Amino acids: CASKPEDRVDEQYF.

The CDR3 is CASSEVLNLSGANVLTF. The DNA of the CDR3 is TGTGCCAGCAGTGAAGTGTTAAATCTCTCTGGGGCCAACGTCCTGACTTTC. The genes are TRBV2 and TRBJ2-6; D is uncertain. Trimming left V 1 base short and J 0 bases short, with 10 bases between. The germline V gene has CDR1 SNHLY and CDR2 FYNNEI. The CDR3 has 17 residues.

The chain has TRBV5-1 and TRBJ2-7; D perhaps matches TRBD1 (7 bases). Germline loops: CDR1 SGHRS, CDR2 YFSETQ. The V and J ends lost 1 base and 3 bases respectively, with 11 bases between them. This CDR3 region has 14 residues. CDR3 loop: CASSLTGEVYEQYF. CDR3 nucleotides: TGCGCCAGCAGCTTGACAGGGGAGGTCTACGAGCAGTACTTC.

This clone was seen a handful of times. This chain uses TRBV28 with TRBJ2-7; 8 positions match TRBD2. The trim removed 4 bases at V and 4 bases at J, leaving 3 bases unmatched. The germline CDR1 and CDR2 sequences are MDHEN and SYDVKM. The CDR3 contains 13 residues. The CDR3 region is CASSSGTRYEQYF. For the CDR3, the DNA is TGTGCCAGCAGTTCCGGGACTAGGTACGAGCAGTACTTC.

This sequence joins TRBV10-3 and TRBJ1-1, with 9 bases aligning to TRBD1. CDR1 is ENHRY, CDR2 SYGVKD, per germline. The CDR3 has 13 amino acids. With 4 bases clipped from V and 4 bases from J, the junction kept 1 base outside the gene matches. The CDR3 DNA is TGTGCCATCAGTGTGGACAGGGGCACTGAAGCTTTCTTT. Residues: CAISVDRGTEAFF.

The chain recombines TRBV2 with TRBJ1-5; 10 bases map to TRBD1. There are 14 residues in the CDR3. V gave up 5 bases and J gave up 6 bases; unmatched junction bases: 4. Germline V gives CDR1 SNHLY, CDR2 FYNNEI. The CDR3 reads CASSWTGGSQPQHF. CDR3 bases: TGTGCCAGCAGTTGGACAGGGGGAAGTCAGCCCCAGCATTTT.

V gene TRBV29-1 combines with J gene TRBJ1-2; the match to TRBD1 covers 8 bases. J gave up 8 bases and V 4 bases, and 12 bases lay outside the gene matches. Germline CDR1 and CDR2: SQVTM and ANQGSEA. This CDR3 comprises 14 residues. CDR3 residues: CSVGEEPGGWGYTF. Here the CDR3 DNA reads TGCAGCGTTGGAGAGGAGCCAGGGGGCTGGGGCTACACCTTC.

The chain joins TRBV5-1 to TRBJ2-7; TRBD1 aligns across 12 bases. Germline-derived CDR1 and CDR2 are SGHRS and YFSETQ. Unmatched junction bases numbered 5, after V lost 1 base and J lost 6 bases. The CDR3 covers 15 residues. The DNA of the CDR3 is TGCGCCAGCAGCTTGTCCGGGACAGGGGGCGTCGAGCAGTACTTC. Encoded protein: CASSLSGTGGVEQYF. Supplemented by reference TRBV5-1 and TRBJ2-7, the full variable domain reads KAGVTQTPRYLIKTRGQQVTLSCSPISGHRSVSWYQQTPGQGLQFLFEYFSETQRNKGNFPGRFSGRQFSNSRSEMNVSTLELGDSALYLCASSLSGTGGVEQYFGPGTRLTVT.

The chain employs TRBV7-3 and TRBJ1-5; 9 bases are shared with TRBD1. This CDR3 contains 15 residues. The junction had 8 bases not matched to a gene; V was cut back by 5 bases and J by 6 bases. Germline V gives CDR1 SGHTA, CDR2 FQGTGA. The CDR3 loop reads CASSRTGGAGQPQHF. In DNA form, the CDR3 reads TGTGCCAGCAGCCGAACAGGGGGCGCGGGTCAGCCCCAGCATTTT.

This clone came up a few times. The V gene is TRBV7-8, the J gene TRBJ1-4; TRBD1 is a possible D gene (6 bases). The CDR3 sequence is 16 residues long. V was shortened by 4 bases and J by 4 bases, with 16 bases between the two germline ends. The V gene's germline CDR1 is SGHVS and CDR2 FQNEAQ. The CDR3 loop is CASSSQGYRVNEKLFF. CDR3 nucleotide sequence: TGTGCCAGCAGCTCCCAAGGCTACAGGGTTAATGAAAAACTGTTTTTT.

The chain employs TRBV19 and TRBJ1-1, with 12 bases identical to TRBD1. Trimming cost V 5 bases and J 1 base; bases outside gene matches: 8. The germline V gene has CDR1 LNHDA and CDR2 SQIVND (reference sequence). The CDR3 contains 17 residues. CDR3 residues: CASSPRDRGQENTEAFF. The CDR3 nucleotides are TGTGCCAGTAGTCCCCGGGACAGGGGGCAGGAGAACACTGAAGCTTTCTTT.

The chain couples TRBV19 to TRBJ2-2; D remains unclear. V was cut by 7 bases and J by 7 bases, with 7 bases left in between. CDR1 and CDR2 (germline): LNHDA, SQIVND (reference sequence). CDR3 length equals 11 residues. The CDR3 DNA follows: TGTGCCAGTAACATGTACGGGGAGCTGTTTTTT. Residues: CASNMYGELFF.

CDR3 DNA sequence: TGTGCCAGCAGTGAGCGACTAGCGGGGGGGGGCTACAATGAGCAGTTCTTC. This encodes CASSERLAGGGYNEQFF. V is TRBV6-1 and J is TRBJ2-1, with 14 positions matching TRBD2. Germline-derived CDR1 and CDR2 are MNHNS and SASEGT. The V gene end was trimmed by 3 bases and the J gene end by 3 bases; junction bases not matched to a gene: 4. The CDR3 consists of 17 residues.

The chain uses TRBV5-1 and TRBJ2-3, with 10 bases that match TRBD1. In germline, CDR1 is SGHRS, CDR2 YFSETQ. CDR3 length: 15 amino acids. J was trimmed by 4 bases and V by 4 bases; bases with no gene match: 6. Here the CDR3 DNA reads TGCGCCAGCAGCCTCCGACAGGGGGCCCCAGATACGCAGTATTTT. Protein: CASSLRQGAPDTQYF.

This clone has only one observation. The J gene is TRBJ1-5, the V gene TRBV27, with 8 bases fitting TRBD1. Germline lookup yields CDR1 MNHEY and CDR2 SMNVEV (reference sequence). J lost 11 bases, V lost 4 bases, and 7 bases had no gene match. CDR3 length: 13 residues. The CDR3 DNA is TGTGCCAGCAGTTCCCGGACAGGGTCGACCCAGCATTTT. Its protein is CASSSRTGSTQHF.

The chain is built from TRBV7-3 and TRBJ1-1; D gene ambiguous. There are 13 residues in the CDR3. Trimming took off 5 bases at V and 6 bases at J, with 13 bases between the two ends. The germline CDR1 and CDR2 sequences are SGHTA and FQGTGA. CDR3 loop: CASSPDLRAEAFF. CDR3 nucleotides: TGTGCCAGCAGCCCCGATCTGAGGGCTGAAGCTTTCTTT.

The chain carries TRBV29-1 and TRBJ1-2, with 7 nucleotides matching TRBD1. This CDR3 is 13 amino acids long. Unmatched junction bases numbered 5, after V lost 4 bases and J lost 3 bases. The V gene's germline CDR1 is SQVTM and CDR2 ANQGSEA. CDR3: CSVGGDRDYGYTF. In DNA, the CDR3 is TGCAGCGTTGGTGGGGACAGAGACTATGGCTACACCTTC.

The genes are TRBV19 and TRBJ1-4, with TRBD1 as a possible D gene (5 bases). Deletions cut 2 bases from V and 3 bases from J, with 7 bases between. Germline CDR1 and CDR2: LNHDA and SQIVND (reference sequence). This CDR3 has 14 amino acids. Here the CDR3 reads CASSIQGPNEKLFF. CDR3 nucleotides: TGTGCCAGTAGTATACAGGGTCCTAATGAAAAACTGTTTTTT.

The chain recombines TRBV18 with TRBJ1-2; D remains unclear. V shed 2 bases and J shed 0 bases, with 16 bases lying between them. The CDR3 extends over 17 amino acids. Germline loops: CDR1 KGHSH, CDR2 LQKENI. The CDR3 DNA reads TGTGCCAGCTCACCAATCGGTCCAGGAATTACTAACTATGGCTACACCTTC. Encoded protein: CASSPIGPGITNYGYTF.

The chain is built from TRBV6-1 and TRBJ1-2, with 7 bases matching TRBD1. With 6 bases clipped from V and 4 bases from J, the junction kept 11 bases outside the gene matches. The CDR3 length is 15 residues. Looked up from germline, CDR1 is MNHNS and CDR2 is SASEGT. The CDR3 DNA reads as TGTGCCAGCAGGCCCAGGACAGGCCTTACCTATGGCTACACCTTC. It translates to CASRPRTGLTYGYTF.